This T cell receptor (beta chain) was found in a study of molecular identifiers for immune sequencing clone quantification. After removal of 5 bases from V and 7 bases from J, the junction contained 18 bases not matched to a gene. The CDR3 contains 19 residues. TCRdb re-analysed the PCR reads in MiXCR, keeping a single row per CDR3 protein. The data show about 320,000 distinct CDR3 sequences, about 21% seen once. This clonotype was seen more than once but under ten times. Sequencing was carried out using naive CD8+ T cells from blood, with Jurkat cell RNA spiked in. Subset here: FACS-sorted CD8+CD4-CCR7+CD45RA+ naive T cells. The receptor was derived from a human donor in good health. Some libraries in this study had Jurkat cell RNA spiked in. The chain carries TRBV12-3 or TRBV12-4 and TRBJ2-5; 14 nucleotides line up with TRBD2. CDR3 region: CASSDISRLAGGPLGTQYF. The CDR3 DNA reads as TGTGCCAGCAGTGACATCTCGAGACTAGCGGGGGGGCCTCTCGGGACCCAGTACTTC.